This TCR beta chain was documented in a study of T cell changes during pregnancy in multiple sclerosis. Profiled with immunoSEQ multiplex PCR; TCRdb holds only in-frame clones, not every one. The repertoire holds about 130,000 clones, with about 95% as singletons. There are 14 residues in the CDR3. V shed 8 bases and J 5 bases; nucleotides not matched to a gene: 10. The germline V gene encodes CDR1 MGHRA and CDR2 YSYEKL. The receptor's source is a female donor with multiple sclerosis, enrolled in a pregnancy study. Sequenced material: peripheral blood, taken after pregnancy. The V and J genes are TRBV4-1 and TRBJ2-7, with 9 bases lining up with TRBD1. CDR3 residues: CASAPGTGMNEQYF. In nucleotides, the CDR3 is TGCGCCAGCGCACCCGGGACAGGGATGAACGAGCAGTACTTC.